In this sample, the clone carrying this T cell receptor (beta chain) turned up a few times. MiXCR was run by TCRdb on the 5' RACE reads, yielding one entry per CDR3 protein. The table lists a few hundred thousand distinct CDR3 sequences, about 10% of them singletons. This sample stems from a study of T cells after yellow fever vaccination. Germline CDR1 and CDR2: MNHNY and SVGAGI (reference sequence). V was clipped by 6 bases and J by 2 bases, with 16 bases between them. CDR3 length: 15 amino acids. Sample: CD4+ T cells sorted from PBMCs, taken 5 days after the yellow fever booster vaccination. The chain uses TRBV6-6 and TRBJ1-2; maybe TRBD1 (6 bases). This TCR was recovered from a man between 18 and 29 years old who received the YFV17D yellow fever vaccine. The CDR3 protein is CASRRQEPHNYGYTF. CDR3 nucleotides: TGTGCCAGCAGGAGACAGGAACCCCACAACTATGGCTACACCTTC.